The TCR beta chain described here comes from a study of cytomegalovirus exposure and HLA in healthy donors. Study observations and caveats: The authors reported that TCR beta sequences could predict HLA-A and HLA-B alleles. These predictions were accurate for most subjects in the first cohort.

It was with 60 Vbeta and 13 Jbeta primers that the PCR ran. Data came from immunoSEQ multiplex PCR; TCRdb stores just in-frame clones and leaves some out. This table has over 150,000 clones, 80% appearing once. As concerns this clone: The antigen remains undetermined.

V lost 0 bases to trimming and J lost 0 bases, with 8 bases between them. The CDR3 spans 15 residues. The germline V gene encodes CDR1 LGHNA and CDR2 YNFKEQ. Sequenced: PBMCs. The chain employs TRBV4-2 and TRBJ1-1; D remains unclear. The clonotype originates from a man younger than 35 in good health and CMV-seropositive. CDR3 residues: CASSQDGLMNTEAFF. The DNA of the CDR3 is TGTGCCAGCAGCCAAGATGGCTTAATGAACACTGAAGCTTTCTTT.